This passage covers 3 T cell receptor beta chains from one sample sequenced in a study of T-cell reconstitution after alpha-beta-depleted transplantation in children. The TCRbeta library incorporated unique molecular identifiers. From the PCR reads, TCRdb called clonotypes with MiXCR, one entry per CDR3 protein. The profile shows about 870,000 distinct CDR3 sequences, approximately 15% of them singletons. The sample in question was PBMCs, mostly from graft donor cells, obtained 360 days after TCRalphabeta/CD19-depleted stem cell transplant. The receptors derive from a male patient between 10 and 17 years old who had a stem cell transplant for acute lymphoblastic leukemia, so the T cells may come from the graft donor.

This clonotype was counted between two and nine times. The CDR3 protein is CSAVGDRGRYEQYF. The DNA of the CDR3 is TGCAGTGCCGTGGGGGACAGGGGACGGTACGAGCAGTACTTC. The V gene is TRBV20-1, the J gene TRBJ2-7; 10 positions agree with TRBD1. In germline, CDR1 is DFQATT, CDR2 SNEGSKA (reference sequence). The V segment lost 6 bases and the J segment 4 bases; nucleotides outside the gene matches: 9. This CDR3 region has 14 residues.

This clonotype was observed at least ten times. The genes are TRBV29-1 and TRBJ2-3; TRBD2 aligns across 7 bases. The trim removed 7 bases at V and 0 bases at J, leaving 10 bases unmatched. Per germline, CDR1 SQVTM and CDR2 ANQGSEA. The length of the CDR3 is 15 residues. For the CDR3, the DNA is TGCAGCGCTACGGGGGGACCTTATAGCACAGATACGCAGTATTTT. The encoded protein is CSATGGPYSTDTQYF.

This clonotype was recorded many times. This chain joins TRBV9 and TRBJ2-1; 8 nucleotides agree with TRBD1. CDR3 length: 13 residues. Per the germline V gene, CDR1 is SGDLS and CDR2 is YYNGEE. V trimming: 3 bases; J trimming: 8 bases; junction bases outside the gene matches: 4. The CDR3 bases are TGTGCCAGCAGCGGGACAGGGTTCCATGAGCAGTTCTTC. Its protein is CASSGTGFHEQFF.